The 11 T cell receptor beta chains below were found in one sample sequenced in a study of blood T cell repertoires in COVID-19. The table came from immunoSEQ multiplex PCR; TCRdb's copy has only in-frame clones and leaves some out. The table lists over 85,000 clones, approximately 90% of them singletons. Sequencing used peripheral blood. Receptor source: a human donor with COVID-19, enrolled during active disease. The donor label of this sample is uncertain.

The chain links TRBV28 to TRBJ2-3; tentative D call: TRBD1 (5 bases). Trimming pared 6 bases from V and 0 bases from J, leaving 10 bases between. The germline CDR1 and CDR2 sequences are MDHEN and SYDVKM. The CDR3 is made up of 14 amino acids. CDR3 coding DNA: TGTGCCAGCAGAACAGGAGACAGCACAGATACGCAGTATTTT. Amino acid sequence: CASRTGDSTDTQYF.

V and J are TRBV29-1 and TRBJ2-7, with D unclear. V dropped 4 bases and J dropped 2 bases, with 3 bases sitting between them. The CDR3 has 10 amino acids. Germline V gene sequence: CDR1 SQVTM, CDR2 ANQGSEA. CDR3 bases: TGCAGCGTTGCAGCCTACGAGCAGTACTTC. The encoded protein is CSVAAYEQYF.

The chain recombines TRBV4-1 with TRBJ1-3; D ambiguous. The CDR3 extends over 15 amino acids. The V and J ends lost 2 bases and 0 bases respectively, with 8 bases between them. Germline V lookup: CDR1 MGHRA, CDR2 YSYEKL. The chain's CDR3 is CASSQLPGSGNTIYF. Here the CDR3 DNA reads TGCGCCAGCAGCCAACTGCCGGGCTCTGGAAACACCATATATTTT.

The chain is built from TRBV2 and TRBJ1-1; D remains unclear. Germline V gene sequence: CDR1 SNHLY, CDR2 FYNNEI. Between the trimmed V and J ends, which lost 5 bases and 2 bases, there was a span of 6 bases. The CDR3 runs to 12 residues. The CDR3 reads CASSPRNTEAFF. The CDR3, as DNA: TGTGCCAGCAGTCCCAGAAACACTGAAGCTTTCTTT.

The chain joins TRBV5-5 to TRBJ2-7, with a weak D call TRBD2 (6 bases). Trimming took off 6 bases at V and 2 bases at J, with 15 bases between the two ends. CDR1 is SGHKS, CDR2 YYEKEE, per germline (reference sequence). The CDR3 runs to 14 residues. The CDR3 DNA reads as TGTGCCAGCAAGTATACGGAGGGTACCTACGAGCAGTACTTC. Its translation: CASKYTEGTYEQYF.

V is TRBV27 and J is TRBJ1-6; no definite D call. This CDR3 is 14 amino acids long. V was clipped by 3 bases and J by 7 bases, with 10 bases between them. CDR1 and CDR2 (germline): MNHEY, SMNVEV (reference sequence). CDR3 DNA: TGTGCCAGCAGTTTTTCCCTTCTCAATTCACCCCTCCACTTT. This translates into CASSFSLLNSPLHF.

CDR3 loop: CASSPGVRETQYF. CDR3 nucleotide sequence: TGTGCCAGCAGCCCCGGCGTCAGGGAGACCCAGTACTTC. This chain connects TRBV11-3 to TRBJ2-5; the D is unclear. With 5 bases removed from V and 5 bases from J, the gap between germline ends came to 12 bases. CDR3 length equals 13 residues. Per the germline V gene, CDR1 is SGHNT and CDR2 is YENEEA. The full variable domain, with the rest looked up from reference TRBV11-3 and TRBJ2-5, is EAGVVQSPRYKIIEKKQPVAFWCNPISGHNTLYWYLQNLGQGPELLIRYENEEAVDDSQLPKDRFSAERLKGVDSTLKIQPAELGDSAVYLCASSPGVRETQYFGPGTRLLVL.

With regard to this clone: At one end the junction does not follow the germline gene, possibly because of a read error. The chain has TRBV6-7 and TRBJ1-2, with 7 positions matching TRBD1. TRBV6-7 is given ORF status, its function remaining uncertain. CDR3 length: 10 residues. CDR3 region: CLDRSAGYTF. CDR3 bases: TGCCTGGACAGGAGCGCTGGCTACACCTTC.

CDR3 coding DNA: TGTGCCAGCAGTTTTCTGACAGGGTCGACTGAAGCTTTCTTT. This gives the protein CASSFLTGSTEAFF. V is TRBV27 and J is TRBJ1-1, with 7 bases lining up with TRBD1. The junction had 6 bases not matched to a gene; V was cut back by 3 bases and J by 5 bases. This CDR3 contains 14 residues. In germline, CDR1 is MNHEY, CDR2 SMNVEV (reference sequence).

This clone was seen a few times. The CDR3 coding sequence is TGTGCCAGCAGCTTAGCTGGCAGGGCCGGGGAGCTGTTTTTT. Translated: CASSLAGRAGELFF. The chain joins TRBV11-2 to TRBJ2-2, with a possible D match to TRBD1 (5 bases). Germline assignment: CDR1 SGHAT and CDR2 FQNNGV. V was shortened by 1 base and J by 6 bases, with 9 bases between the two germline ends. The length of the CDR3 is 14 residues.

The rearrangement links TRBV25-1 to TRBJ2-7; a possible D gene is TRBD2 (6 bases). This CDR3 is 14 amino acids long. Trimming took off 7 bases at V and 4 bases at J, with 17 bases between the two ends. Germline CDR1 and CDR2: MGHDK and SYGVNS. The CDR3 loop is CASTPKGGVYEQYF. CDR3 DNA: TGTGCCAGCACCCCCAAGGGAGGAGTATACGAGCAGTACTTC.